This TCR beta chain was obtained from a study of blood T cell repertoires in COVID-19. The data were produced by immunoSEQ multiplex PCR, yet TCRdb's version contains in-frame clones alone and is incomplete. The sample lists roughly 380,000 clones; 70% to 85% were seen once. The V and J ends lost 4 bases and 2 bases respectively, with 17 bases between them. Germline V lookup: CDR1 GTSNPN, CDR2 SVGIG (reference sequence). The CDR3 spans 15 residues. This clone was recorded once. The source is a human donor with acute or convalescent COVID-19. The donor label of this sample is uncertain. The chain combines TRBV30 with TRBJ1-2; TRBD1 is a possible D gene (6 bases). The source material was peripheral blood. CDR3 DNA: TGTGCCTGGATTGGCAGGGGCGGTCTAAACTATGGCTACACCTTC. Protein product: CAWIGRGGLNYGYTF.